This is a list of T cell receptor beta chains from one sample in a study of cytomegalovirus exposure and HLA in healthy donors. Using immunoSEQ multiplex PCR, the repertoire was profiled, and TCRdb retains in-frame clones only, with some absent. The sample includes approximately 100,000 clones, 74% of them seen just once. Specimen: PBMCs. These receptors originate from a human donor in good health. CDR3s include the opening cysteine and the closing phenylalanine or tryptophan. Each record gives: J gene, D gene, clone size, V gene, CDR3 DNA, CDR3 protein. The D gene is left open where the match is weak. A clone size is listed for some rows: how often the clone was seen (once, few, many), or a class if it is expanded.

>TRBJ1-5|TRBD1|once|TRBV19
TGTGCCAGTAGTATTAATAGGGGGCAAGGGAATCAGCCCCAGCATTTT
CASSINRGQGNQPQHF
>TRBJ1-2|.|.|TRBV28
TGTGCCAGCAGTTCCCCAACAGGGACCTATGGCTACACCTTC
CASSSPTGTYGYTF
>TRBJ2-2|TRBD2|once|TRBV27
TGTGCCAGCAGTTTAAGGCTAGCGGGGGCGAACACCGGGGAGCTGTTTTTT
CASSLRLAGANTGELFF
>TRBJ2-5|TRBD1|.|TRBV19
TGTGCCAGTAGCTCGGACAGGGGGCTAGAGACCCAGTACTTC
CASSSDRGLETQYF
>TRBJ1-2|TRBD1|.|TRBV19
TGTGCCAGTAGTGACAGGGTGGGCTACACCTTC
CASSDRVGYTF
>TRBJ1-1|TRBD1|.|TRBV27
TGTGCCAGCAGTCCAACGACAGGGCTGAACACTGAGGCTTTCTTT
CASSPTTGLNTEAFF
>TRBJ2-1|TRBD2|.|TRBV30
TGTGCCTGGTCGGGGGGGATTACCTACAATGAGCAGTTCTTC
CAWSGGITYNEQFF
>TRBJ1-5|TRBD1|.|TRBV27
TGTGCCAGCAGTTTTGTCGGAGGGGGCCGCAATCAGCCCCAGCATTTT
CASSFVGGGRNQPQHF
>TRBJ1-2|.|.|TRBV6-1
TGTGCCAGTGGTGAGGGGGGGTCCGGCCTTAGGGGGACCTTC
CASGEGGSGLRGTF
>TRBJ2-1|.|.|TRBV7-8
TGTGCCAGCAGCTTAGCTTTCGACACAGGGTCGGACAATGAGCAGTTCTTC
CASSLAFDTGSDNEQFF
>TRBJ1-5|.|few|TRBV27
TGTGCCAGCAGTTTGAAGGCTAACACAGGGAATCAGCCCCAGCATTTT
CASSLKANTGNQPQHF
>TRBJ1-4|.|.|TRBV2
TGTGCCAGCAGTGTGCGGAGGGTTGATGAAAAACTGTTTTTT
CASSVRRVDEKLFF
>TRBJ1-2|TRBD1|.|TRBV15
TGTGCCACCAGCAGCCGACAGGGTCCGGCTAACTATGGCTACACCTTC
CATSSRQGPANYGYTF
>TRBJ2-7|TRBD1|few|TRBV28
TGTGCCAGCAGCCCACAGGGGGCGGCCTACGAGCAGTACTTC
CASSPQGAAYEQYF
>TRBJ1-3|.|.|TRBV7-9
TGTGCCAGCAGCCCCCACAGGGTCACTGGAAACACCATATATTTT
CASSPHRVTGNTIYF
>TRBJ2-7|TRBD1|.|TRBV7-9
TGTGCCAGCAGCTCAGCCGGGACAGGGGGCGACTACGAGCAGTACTTC
CASSSAGTGGDYEQYF
>TRBJ1-4|.|.|TRBV5-1
TGCGCCAGCAGAAGGCAAGGGGCAACTAATGAAAAACTGTTTTTT
CASRRQGATNEKLFF
>TRBJ2-3|.|.|TRBV10-3
TGTGCCATCAGGAAGGAGGTCACAGATACGCAGTATTTT
CAIRKEVTDTQYF
>TRBJ2-1|TRBD2|few|TRBV5-1
TGCGCCAGCAGCCTCCTTAGCGGGAGCTCCTACAATGAGCAGTTCTTC
CASSLLSGSSYNEQFF
>TRBJ1-6|TRBD1|once|TRBV28
TGTGCCAGCAACCCGGGACAGGGGGCGTTTAATTCACCCCTCCACTTT
CASNPGQGAFNSPLHF